This T cell receptor beta chain was observed in a study of cytomegalovirus exposure and HLA in healthy donors. Study information: Of the donors genotyped, about 410 in all, about 80% fell in the Caucasian-associated ancestry cluster. Overall study findings and caveats: Differences between HLA loci emerged in a later analysis of TCR association rates, with DRB1 most and HLA-C fewest. Segments of the TCR beta V type were, in most cases, productive about 87% or about 30% of the time in an earlier analysis. Confirmation was obtained in vitro that three CMV-associated chains are specific for CMV antigens.

This clone was seen just once. The target antigen is unknown. It was with 60 Vbeta and 13 Jbeta primers that the PCR ran. Here immunoSEQ multiplex PCR was the method, and the copy in TCRdb shows in-frame clones only, minus some. The table shows almost 200,000 clones, with around 75% occurring only once. Trimming shortened V by 0 bases and J by 4 bases, and 11 bases separated the two germline ends. This CDR3 is built from 15 residues. From germline, CDR1 is SGHRS and CDR2 YFSETQ. The TCR was taken from a male donor in good health and CMV-seropositive. The specimen was PBMCs. This chain joins TRBV5-1 and TRBJ2-1; D call uncertain. The chain's CDR3 is CASSLVGGQYNEQFF. The CDR3 bases are TGCGCCAGCAGCTTGGTAGGCGGCCAGTACAATGAGCAGTTCTTC.